The T cell receptor beta chain described here comes from a study of CD8+ T cells in alopecia areata. For the study at large: Tofacitinib dosing lasted 6 to 18 months, which was then followed by 6 months off drug.

Isolated RNA was reverse transcribed into cDNA used as the sequencing template. Sequenced by immunoSEQ multiplex PCR; TCRdb stores in-frame clones only, minus some. The sample yields about 250,000 clones, 67% seen once. Trimming took 7 bases from V and 0 from J, leaving 13 bases between them. The CDR3 contains 13 residues. Germline values: CDR1 SQVTM, CDR2 ANQGSEA. The chain carries TRBV29-1 and TRBJ2-7; D perhaps matches TRBD2 (7 bases). The origin of this receptor is a human donor with alopecia areata. Material: CD4+ T cells sorted from blood, obtained at week 0. The CDR3 DNA is TGCAGCGCCGGGGGGCTGGGCTCCTACGAGCAGTACTTC. Protein: CSAGGLGSYEQYF.